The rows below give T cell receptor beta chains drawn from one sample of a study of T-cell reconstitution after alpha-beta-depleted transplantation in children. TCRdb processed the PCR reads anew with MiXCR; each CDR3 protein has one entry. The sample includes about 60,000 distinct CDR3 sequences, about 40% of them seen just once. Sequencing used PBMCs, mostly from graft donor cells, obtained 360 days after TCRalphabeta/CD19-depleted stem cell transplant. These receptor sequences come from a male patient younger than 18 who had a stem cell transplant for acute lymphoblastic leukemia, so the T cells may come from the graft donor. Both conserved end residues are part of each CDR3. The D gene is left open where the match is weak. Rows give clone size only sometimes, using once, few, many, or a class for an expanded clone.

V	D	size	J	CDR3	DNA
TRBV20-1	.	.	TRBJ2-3	CSVGRGTDTQYF	TGCAGTGTCGGGAGAGGCACAGATACGCAGTATTTT
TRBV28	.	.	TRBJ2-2	CASSNLRALSNTGELFF	TGTGCCAGCAGTAACCTCAGGGCCCTCTCGAACACCGGGGAGCTGTTTTTT
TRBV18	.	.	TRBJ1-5	CASSPGVGQPQHF	TGTGCCAGCTCACCGGGGGTGGGACAGCCCCAGCATTTT
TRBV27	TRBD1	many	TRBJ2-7	CASSLGTAYEQYF	TGTGCCAGCAGTTTAGGGACAGCCTACGAGCAGTACTTC
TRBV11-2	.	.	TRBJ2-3	CASSFYMTSTDTQYF	TGTGCCAGCAGCTTCTACATGACTAGCACAGATACGCAGTATTTT
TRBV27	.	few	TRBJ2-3	CASSLWGGRDTQYF	TGTGCCAGCAGTTTATGGGGGGGCCGAGATACGCAGTATTTT
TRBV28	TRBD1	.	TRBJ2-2	CASTRDRTDTGELFF	TGTGCCAGCACCAGGGACAGGACTGACACCGGGGAGCTGTTTTTT
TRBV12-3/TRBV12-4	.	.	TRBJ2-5	CASSFEGTAQYF	TGTGCCAGCAGTTTTGAGGGTACGGCCCAGTACTTC
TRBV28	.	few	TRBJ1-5	CASSLGGGNQPQHF	TGTGCCAGCAGTTTAGGCGGGGGTAATCAGCCCCAGCATTTT
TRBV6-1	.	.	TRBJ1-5	CASSDRGRVQPQHF	TGTGCCAGCAGTGACAGGGGTCGAGTTCAGCCCCAGCATTTT
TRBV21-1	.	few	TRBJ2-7	CASSKEGGGNYEQYF	TGTGCCAGCAGCAAAGAAGGAGGGGGAAACTACGAGCAGTACTTC
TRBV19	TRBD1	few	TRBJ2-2	CASSLAGTGTTGELFF	TGTGCCAGTAGCCTCGCAGGGACAGGGACCACCGGGGAGCTGTTTTTT
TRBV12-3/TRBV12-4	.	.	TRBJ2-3	CASTSWGSDTQYF	TGTGCCAGTACAAGCTGGGGGTCAGATACGCAGTATTTT
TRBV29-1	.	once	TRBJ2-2	CSVEVGMGELFF	TGCAGCGTTGAAGTGGGGATGGGGGAGCTGTTTTTT
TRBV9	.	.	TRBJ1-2	CASSVEGTANYGYTF	TGTGCCAGCAGCGTAGAAGGAACGGCGAACTATGGCTACACCTTC
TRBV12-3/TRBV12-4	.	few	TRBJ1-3	CASSLLVGGNTIYF	TGTGCCAGCAGTTTACTCGTGGGAGGAAACACCATATATTTT
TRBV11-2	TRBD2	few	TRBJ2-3	CASSLRGMRGVSGTDTQYF	TGTGCCAGCAGCTTAAGAGGCATGCGGGGGGTCTCCGGCACAGATACGCAGTATTTT
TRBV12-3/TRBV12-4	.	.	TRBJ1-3	CASSLTRMGNTIYF	TGTGCCAGCAGTTTAACGCGCATGGGAAACACCATATATTTT
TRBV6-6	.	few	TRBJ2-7	CAQDRSYEQYF	TGTGCCCAGGATCGATCCTACGAGCAGTACTTC
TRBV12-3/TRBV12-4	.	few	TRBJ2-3	CASSWPLTDTQYF	TGTGCCAGCAGTTGGCCCCTCACAGATACGCAGTATTTT
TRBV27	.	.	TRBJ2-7	CASSLNGAYEQYF	TGTGCCAGCAGTTTAAACGGCGCCTACGAGCAGTACTTC
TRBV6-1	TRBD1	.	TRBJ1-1	CASSPNRGTEAFF	TGTGCCAGCAGCCCCAACAGGGGCACTGAAGCTTTCTTT
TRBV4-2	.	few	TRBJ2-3	CASSQDVTSKTDTQYF	TGTGCCAGCAGCCAAGATGTAACTAGCAAGACAGATACGCAGTATTTT
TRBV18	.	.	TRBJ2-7	CASSPGPSEQYF	TGTGCCAGCTCTCCGGGGCCGAGCGAGCAGTACTTC
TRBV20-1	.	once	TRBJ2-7	CSARFGQTHEQYF	TGCAGTGCTAGATTTGGACAGACCCACGAGCAGTACTTC
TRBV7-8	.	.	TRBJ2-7	CASSLAREMFRLTF	TGTGCCAGCAGCTTAGCCCGGGAGATGTTTCGACTAACGTTC
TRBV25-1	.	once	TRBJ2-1	CASSDAGRYNEQFF	TGTGCCAGCAGTGATGCGGGAAGATACAATGAGCAGTTCTTC
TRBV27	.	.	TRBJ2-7	CASSSGAASYEQYF	TGTGCCAGCAGTTCCGGGGCCGCATCCTACGAGCAGTACTTC
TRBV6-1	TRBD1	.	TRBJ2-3	CASSNGQGHGQYF	TGTGCCAGCAGCAACGGACAGGGTCATGGGCAGTATTTT
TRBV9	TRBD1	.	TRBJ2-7	CASSVGDRSYEQYF	TGTGCCAGCAGCGTAGGGGACAGGAGCTACGAGCAGTACTTC
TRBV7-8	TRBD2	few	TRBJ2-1	CASTPLAGDDEQFF	TGTGCCAGCACCCCCTTAGCGGGAGACGATGAGCAGTTCTTC
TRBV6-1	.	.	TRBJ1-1	CASSETRWAPRANTEAFF	TGTGCCAGCAGTGAAACGCGTTGGGCCCCAAGGGCGAACACTGAAGCTTTCTTT
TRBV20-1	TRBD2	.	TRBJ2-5	CSARDREVASETQYF	TGCAGTGCTAGAGATCGGGAGGTAGCGTCTGAGACCCAGTACTTC
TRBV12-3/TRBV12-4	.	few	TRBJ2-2	CASTPAGELFF	TGTGCCAGCACTCCTGCCGGGGAGCTGTTTTTT
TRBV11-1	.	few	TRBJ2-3	CASSLEGLKDTQYF	TGTGCCAGCAGCTTAGAAGGACTCAAAGATACGCAGTATTTT
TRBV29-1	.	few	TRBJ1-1	CSVSGGNTEAFF	TGCAGCGTTTCTGGTGGGAACACTGAAGCTTTCTTT
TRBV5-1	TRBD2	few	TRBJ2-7	CASSLEGSGSYEQYF	TGCGCCAGCAGCTTGGAGGGTAGCGGGAGCTACGAGCAGTACTTC
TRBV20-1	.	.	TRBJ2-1	CSAPILAEVYNEQFF	TGCAGTGCTCCTATCCTGGCGGAGGTATACAATGAGCAGTTCTTC
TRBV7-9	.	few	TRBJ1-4	CASSLASTNEKLFF	TGTGCCAGCAGCTTAGCCTCAACTAATGAAAAACTGTTTTTT
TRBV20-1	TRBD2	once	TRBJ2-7	CSAREVAGDEQYF	TGCAGTGCTAGGGAGGTAGCGGGAGACGAGCAGTACTTC
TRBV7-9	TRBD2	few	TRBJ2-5	CASSTSPGLAWETQYF	TGTGCCAGCAGCACCTCCCCCGGACTAGCTTGGGAGACCCAGTACTTC
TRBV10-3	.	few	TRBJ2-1	CAISGRGLREQFF	TGTGCCATCAGCGGCCGGGGGCTTAGGGAGCAGTTCTTC
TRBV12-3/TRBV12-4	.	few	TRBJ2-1	CASSSRQEGYNEQFF	TGTGCCAGCAGCTCCAGACAGGAGGGGTACAATGAGCAGTTCTTC
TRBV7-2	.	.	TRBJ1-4	CASATNEKLFF	TGTGCCAGCGCAACTAATGAAAAACTGTTTTTT
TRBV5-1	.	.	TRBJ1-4	CASSRSGGINEKLFF	TGCGCCAGCAGCCGCTCGGGAGGGATAAATGAAAAACTGTTTTTT
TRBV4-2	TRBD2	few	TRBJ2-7	CASSQATSGSLQYF	TGTGCCAGCAGCCAAGCGACTAGCGGGAGTCTACAGTACTTC
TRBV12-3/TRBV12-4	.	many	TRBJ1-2	CASSPSPRTYGYTF	TGTGCCAGCAGCCCTAGTCCGAGGACCTATGGCTACACCTTC
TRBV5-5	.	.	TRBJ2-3	CASSRITDTQYF	TGTGCCAGCAGCCGTATCACAGATACGCAGTATTTT
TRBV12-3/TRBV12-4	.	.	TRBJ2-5	CASSLNRKETQYF	TGTGCCAGCAGTTTAAACAGAAAAGAGACCCAGTACTTC
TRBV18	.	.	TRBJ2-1	CASSPGVAYNEQFF	TGTGCCAGCAGCCCAGGGGTGGCCTACAATGAGCAGTTCTTC
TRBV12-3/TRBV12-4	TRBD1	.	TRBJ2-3	CASSSGGSNTDTQYF	TGTGCCAGCAGTTCAGGGGGTAGTAACACAGATACGCAGTATTTT
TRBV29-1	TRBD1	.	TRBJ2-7	CSVEGQGTYEQYF	TGCAGCGTTGAGGGACAGGGGACCTACGAGCAGTACTTC
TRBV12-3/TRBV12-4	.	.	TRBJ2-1	CASSPLEGEQFF	TGTGCCAGCAGCCCGCTAGAGGGTGAGCAGTTCTTC
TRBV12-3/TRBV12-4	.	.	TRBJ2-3	CASSLTGGSIDTQYF	TGTGCCAGCAGTTTAACCGGGGGCTCGATAGATACGCAGTATTTT
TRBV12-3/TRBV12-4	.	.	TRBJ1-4	CASSRDESRKLFF	TGTGCCAGCAGTCGGGACGAAAGTAGGAAACTGTTTTTT